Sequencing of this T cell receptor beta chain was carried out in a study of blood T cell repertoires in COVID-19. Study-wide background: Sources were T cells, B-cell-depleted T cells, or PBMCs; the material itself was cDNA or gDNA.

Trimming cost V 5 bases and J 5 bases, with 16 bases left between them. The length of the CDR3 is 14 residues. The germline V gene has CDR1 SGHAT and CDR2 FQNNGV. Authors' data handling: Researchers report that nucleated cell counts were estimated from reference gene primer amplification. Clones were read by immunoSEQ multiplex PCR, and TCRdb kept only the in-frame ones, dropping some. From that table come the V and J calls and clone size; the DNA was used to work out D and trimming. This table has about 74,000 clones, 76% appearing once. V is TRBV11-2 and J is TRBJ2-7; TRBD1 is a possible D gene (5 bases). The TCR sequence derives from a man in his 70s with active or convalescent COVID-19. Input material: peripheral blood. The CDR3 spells CASSPGYSIHEQYF. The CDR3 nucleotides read TGTGCCAGCAGCCCAGGGTATAGCATCCACGAGCAGTACTTC.